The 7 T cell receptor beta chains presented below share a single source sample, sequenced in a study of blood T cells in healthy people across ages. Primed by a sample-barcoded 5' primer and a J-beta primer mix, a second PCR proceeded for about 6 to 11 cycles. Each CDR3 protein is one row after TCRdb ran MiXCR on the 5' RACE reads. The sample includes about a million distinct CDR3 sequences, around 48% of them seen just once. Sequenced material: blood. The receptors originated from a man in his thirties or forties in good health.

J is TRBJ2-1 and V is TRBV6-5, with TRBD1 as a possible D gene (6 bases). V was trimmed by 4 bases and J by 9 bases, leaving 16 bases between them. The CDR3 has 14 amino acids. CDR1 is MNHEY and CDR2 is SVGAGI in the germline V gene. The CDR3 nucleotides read TGTGCCAGCAGTTCCACGGTTCTACAGGGTGAGCAGTTCTTC. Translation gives CASSSTVLQGEQFF.

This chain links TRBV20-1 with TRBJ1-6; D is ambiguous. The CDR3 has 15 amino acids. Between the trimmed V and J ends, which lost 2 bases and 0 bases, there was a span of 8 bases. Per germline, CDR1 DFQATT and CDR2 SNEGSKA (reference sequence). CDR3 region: CSARLGSSYNSPLHF. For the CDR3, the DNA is TGCAGTGCTAGATTGGGGAGCTCCTATAATTCACCCCTCCACTTT.

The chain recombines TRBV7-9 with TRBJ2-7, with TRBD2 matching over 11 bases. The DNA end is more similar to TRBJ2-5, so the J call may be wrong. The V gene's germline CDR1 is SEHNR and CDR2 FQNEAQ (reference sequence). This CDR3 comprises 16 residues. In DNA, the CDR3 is TGTGCCAGCAGCTTAGCTGGGGGACTAGCGGCTTGGACCCAGTACTTC. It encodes CASSLAGGLAAWTQYF.

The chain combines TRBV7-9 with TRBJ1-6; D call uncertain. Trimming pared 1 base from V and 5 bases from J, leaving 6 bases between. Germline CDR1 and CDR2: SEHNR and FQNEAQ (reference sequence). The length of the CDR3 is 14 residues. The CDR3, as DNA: TGTGCCAGCAGCTTAGACAGCAATAATTCACCCCTCCACTTT. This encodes CASSLDSNNSPLHF.

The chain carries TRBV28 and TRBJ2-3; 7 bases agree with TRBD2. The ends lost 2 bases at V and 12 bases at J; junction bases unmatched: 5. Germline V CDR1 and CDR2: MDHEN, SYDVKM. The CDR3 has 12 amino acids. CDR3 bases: TGTGCCAGCAGTTTACTTCGCGGGAGACAGTATTTT. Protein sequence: CASSLLRGRQYF.

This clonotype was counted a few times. The CDR3 sequence: CSVGNRGLTEAFF. DNA for the CDR3: TGCAGCGTTGGGAACAGGGGGTTGACTGAAGCTTTCTTT. The chain is built from TRBV29-1 and TRBJ1-1; 8 bases fit TRBD1. CDR3 length: 13 residues. Unmatched junction bases numbered 6, after V lost 4 bases and J lost 5 bases. Germline CDR1 and CDR2: SQVTM and ANQGSEA.

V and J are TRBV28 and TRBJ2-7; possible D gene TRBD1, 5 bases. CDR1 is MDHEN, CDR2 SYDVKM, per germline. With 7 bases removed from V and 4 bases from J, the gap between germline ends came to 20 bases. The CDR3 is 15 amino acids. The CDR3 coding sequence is TGTGCCAGCAACCTTGACAGCGTCGCGACTTACGAGCAGTACTTC. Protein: CASNLDSVATYEQYF.